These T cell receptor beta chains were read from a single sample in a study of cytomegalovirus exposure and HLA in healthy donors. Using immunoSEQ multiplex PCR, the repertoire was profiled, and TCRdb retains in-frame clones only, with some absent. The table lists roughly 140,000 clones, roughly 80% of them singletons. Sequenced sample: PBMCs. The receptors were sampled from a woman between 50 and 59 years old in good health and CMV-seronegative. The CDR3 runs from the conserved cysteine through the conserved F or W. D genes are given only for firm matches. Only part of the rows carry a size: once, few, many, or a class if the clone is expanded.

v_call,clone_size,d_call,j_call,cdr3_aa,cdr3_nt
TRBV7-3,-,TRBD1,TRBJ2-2,CASSPDRFTGELFF,TGTGCCAGCAGCCCGGACAGGTTCACCGGGGAGCTGTTTTTT
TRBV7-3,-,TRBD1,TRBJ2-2,CASSPTPGQGNTGELFF,TGTGCCAGCAGCCCCACTCCCGGACAGGGGAACACCGGGGAGCTGTTTTTT
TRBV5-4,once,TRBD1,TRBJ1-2,CASSLESGGHGYTF,TGTGCCAGCAGCTTGGAGTCAGGGGGCCATGGCTACACCTTC
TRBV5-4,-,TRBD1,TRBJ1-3,CASSTQGAFSGNTIYF,TGTGCCAGCAGCACACAGGGGGCCTTCTCTGGAAACACCATATATTTT
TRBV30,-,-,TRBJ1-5,CAWKTGHNQPQHF,TGTGCCTGGAAGACAGGACACAATCAGCCCCAGCATTTT
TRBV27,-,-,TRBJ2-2,CASRFGYATGELFF,TGTGCCAGCAGATTTGGTTATGCGACCGGGGAGCTGTTTTTT
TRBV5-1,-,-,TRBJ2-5,CASRSQTSSQETQYF,TGCGCCAGCAGATCGCAGACTAGTTCCCAAGAGACCCAGTACTTC
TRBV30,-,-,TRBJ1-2,CAWASGYGYTF,TGTGCCTGGGCGTCCGGCTATGGCTACACCTTC
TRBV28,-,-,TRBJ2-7,CASSPHYEQYF,TGTGCCAGCAGTCCCCATTACGAGCAGTACTTC
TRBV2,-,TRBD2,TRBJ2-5,CASRRGLAGAEGETQYF,TGTGCCAGCAGAAGAGGACTAGCGGGGGCCGAGGGAGAGACCCAGTACTTC
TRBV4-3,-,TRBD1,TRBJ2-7,CASSQGLDRGTYEQYF,TGCGCCAGCAGCCAAGGATTAGACAGGGGCACCTACGAGCAGTACTTC
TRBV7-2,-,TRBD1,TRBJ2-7,CASSTTGGVQYEQYF,TGTGCCAGCAGCACCACAGGGGGCGTTCAGTACGAGCAGTACTTC
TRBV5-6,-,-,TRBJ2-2,CASSEWTVYGDTGELFF,TGTGCCAGCAGCGAATGGACTGTTTACGGCGACACCGGGGAGCTGTTTTTT
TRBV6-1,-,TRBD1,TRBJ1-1,CASSETTGGPNTEAFF,TGTGCCAGCAGTGAAACTACAGGGGGGCCGAACACTGAAGCTTTCTTT
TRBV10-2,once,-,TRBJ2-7,CASSYSSPLLTGSYEQYF,TGCGCCAGCAGTTACAGTTCCCCCCTCTTGACAGGATCCTACGAGCAGTACTTC
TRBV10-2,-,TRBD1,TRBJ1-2,CASSDGAGGYYGYTF,TGCGCCAGCAGTGATGGGGCAGGGGGCTACTATGGCTACACCTTC
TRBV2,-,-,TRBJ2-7,CASSEAWGPEQYF,TGTGCCAGCAGTGAAGCGTGGGGGCCCGAGCAGTACTTC
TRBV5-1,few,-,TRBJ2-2,CASREREDTGELFF,TGCGCCAGCAGAGAAAGGGAGGACACCGGGGAGCTGTTTTTT
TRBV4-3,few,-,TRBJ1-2,CASSQEPGPRLYYGYTF,TGCGCCAGCAGCCAAGAACCGGGTCCGAGGCTATACTATGGCTACACCTTC
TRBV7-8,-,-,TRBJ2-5,CASSLAFALVQETQYF,TGTGCCAGCAGCTTAGCGTTTGCCCTAGTACAAGAGACCCAGTACTTC
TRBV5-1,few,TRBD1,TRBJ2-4,CASSETGVGNIQYF,TGCGCCAGCAGCGAGACAGGGGTCGGAAACATTCAGTACTTC
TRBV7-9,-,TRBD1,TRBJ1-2,CASSPPRGPHYGYTF,TGTGCCAGCAGCCCTCCCAGGGGGCCCCACTATGGCTACACCTTC
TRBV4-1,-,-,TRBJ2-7,CASSLQGGSYEQYF,TGCGCCAGCAGCCTGCAGGGGGGCTCCTACGAGCAGTACTTC
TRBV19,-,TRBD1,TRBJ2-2,CASSMGQADTGELFF,TGTGCCAGTAGTATGGGACAGGCCGACACCGGGGAGCTGTTTTTT
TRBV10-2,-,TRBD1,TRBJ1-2,CASSEWGQGEGYTF,TGCGCCAGCAGTGAGTGGGGACAGGGCGAGGGCTACACCTTC
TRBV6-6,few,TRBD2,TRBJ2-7,CASSPGGVEQYF,TGTGCCAGCAGCCCGGGAGGGGTCGAGCAGTACTTC
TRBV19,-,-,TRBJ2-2,CASSIDSGTLSAGELFF,TGTGCCAGTAGTATAGATTCCGGGACACTATCTGCCGGGGAGCTGTTTTTT
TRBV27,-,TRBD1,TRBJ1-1,CASSTTGVLTTEAFF,TGTGCCAGCAGTACGACAGGGGTTTTAACAACTGAAGCTTTCTTT
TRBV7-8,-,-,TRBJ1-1,CASSEMDRSNTEAFF,TGTGCCAGCAGCGAGATGGACAGATCGAACACTGAAGCTTTCTTT
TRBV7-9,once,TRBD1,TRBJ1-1,CASSLGIGGHMNTEAFF,TGTGCCAGCAGCTTAGGAATAGGGGGCCACATGAACACTGAAGCTTTCTTT
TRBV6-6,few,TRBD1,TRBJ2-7,CASSSPGQGTYEQYF,TGTGCCAGCAGTTCCCCCGGACAGGGGACCTACGAGCAGTACTTC
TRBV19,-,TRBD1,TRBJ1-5,CASSIDWGTGGYSNQPQHF,TGTGCCAGTAGTATAGATTGGGGGACAGGGGGCTATAGCAATCAGCCCCAGCATTTT
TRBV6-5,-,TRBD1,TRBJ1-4,CASSGGTGKKLFF,TGTGCCAGCAGCGGGGGGACAGGGAAGAAACTGTTTTTT
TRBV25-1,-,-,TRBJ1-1,CASRINRAGGTEAFF,TGTGCCAGCAGGATTAACAGGGCGGGAGGCACTGAAGCTTTCTTT
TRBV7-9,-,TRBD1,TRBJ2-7,CASSLMGQAYDEQYF,TGTGCCAGCAGCTTAATGGGACAGGCTTACGACGAGCAGTACTTC
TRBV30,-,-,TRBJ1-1,CAWTVGPEAFF,TGTGCCTGGACCGTTGGGCCTGAAGCTTTCTTT
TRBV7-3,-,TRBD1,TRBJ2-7,CASSLGTGSYEQYF,TGTGCCAGCAGCTTAGGGACAGGATCCTACGAGCAGTACTTC
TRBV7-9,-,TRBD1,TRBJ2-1,CSSSSGTGVHNEQFF,TGTTCCAGCAGCTCTGGGACAGGGGTACACAATGAGCAGTTCTTC
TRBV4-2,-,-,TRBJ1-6,CASSQESNRDSPLHF,TGTGCCAGCAGCCAAGAATCGAACAGGGATTCACCCCTCCACTTT
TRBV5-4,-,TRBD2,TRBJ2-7,CASSPTPAGLYEQYF,TGTGCCAGCAGCCCCACACCAGCGGGGCTCTACGAGCAGTACTTC
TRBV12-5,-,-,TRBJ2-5,CASGHSDWYQETQYF,TGTGCTAGTGGCCATTCTGACTGGTACCAAGAGACCCAGTACTTC
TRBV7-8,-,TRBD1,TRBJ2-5,CASSLWGQAPQETQYF,TGTGCCAGCAGCTTATGGGGACAGGCGCCTCAAGAGACCCAGTACTTC
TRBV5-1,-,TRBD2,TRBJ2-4,CASSPSSGGAGNIQYF,TGCGCCAGCAGCCCCAGTAGCGGGGGGGCCGGAAACATTCAGTACTTC
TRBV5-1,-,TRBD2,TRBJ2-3,CASSPEGSGGPGDTQYF,TGCGCCAGCAGCCCCGAGGGGAGCGGGGGGCCGGGAGATACGCAGTATTTT
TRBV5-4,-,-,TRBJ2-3,CASSLEGRDTDTQYF,TGTGCCAGCAGCTTGGAGGGCAGGGACACAGATACGCAGTATTTT
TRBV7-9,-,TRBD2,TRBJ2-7,CASSPWASGEYEQYF,TGTGCCAGCAGCCCTTGGGCTAGCGGGGAGTACGAGCAGTACTTC
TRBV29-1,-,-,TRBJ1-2,CSVGSRQTNYGYTF,TGCAGCGTTGGATCGCGGCAGACTAACTATGGCTACACCTTC
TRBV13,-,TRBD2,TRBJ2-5,CASSLLAGAQETQYF,TGTGCCAGCAGTTTATTGGCGGGAGCCCAAGAGACCCAGTACTTC
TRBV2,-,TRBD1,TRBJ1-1,CASDRDRDTEAFF,TGTGCCAGTGACAGGGATCGGGACACTGAAGCTTTCTTT
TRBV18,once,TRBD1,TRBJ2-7,CASSSGQGASSYEQYF,TGTGCCAGCTCATCGGGACAGGGTGCCTCTTCCTACGAGCAGTACTTC
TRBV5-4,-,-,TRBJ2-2,CASSPVVGGGELFF,TGTGCCAGCAGTCCCGTTGTGGGGGGCGGGGAGCTGTTTTTT
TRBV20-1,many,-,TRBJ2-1,CSARAGLEFF,TGCAGTGCGCGTGCCGGGTTGGAGTTCTTC
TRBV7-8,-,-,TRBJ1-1,CASSPPRRDPEAFF,TGTGCCAGCAGCCCCCCCCGCAGGGATCCTGAAGCTTTCTTT
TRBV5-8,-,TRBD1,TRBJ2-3,CASSYGTASTDTQYF,TGTGCCAGCAGCTACGGGACAGCAAGCACAGATACGCAGTATTTT
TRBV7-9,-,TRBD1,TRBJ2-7,CASEFRDRGHEQYF,TGTGCCAGCGAATTCCGAGACAGGGGGCACGAGCAGTACTTC
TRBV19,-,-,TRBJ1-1,CASSISGFVEAFF,TGTGCCAGTAGTATTTCGGGGTTTGTTGAAGCTTTCTTT
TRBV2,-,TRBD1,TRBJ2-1,CAKGQGAHNEQFF,TGTGCCAAAGGACAGGGGGCGCATAATGAGCAGTTCTTC